This T cell receptor (beta chain) was captured by sequencing in a study of OX40 agonist ivuxolimab in advanced cancers. About the research overall: The study enrolled dose-escalation patients with hepatocellular carcinoma, melanoma, renal cell or head and neck cancer.

A remark on this clone: The antigen remains unidentified.

Generated by immunoSEQ multiplex PCR, the TCRdb table keeps only in-frame clones and is missing some. The sample includes under 100,000 clones, about nine tenths seen only once; the top ten take 0.6% to 0.7%. Germline values: CDR1 LGHNA, CDR2 YNFKEQ. J lost 4 bases, V lost 1 base, and 6 bases had no gene match. The CDR3 contains 15 residues. Study results and limitations: Low levels of normalized T-cell clonal expansion also appeared in some nonresponders.

This receptor was obtained from an adult with an advanced solid tumor such as melanoma, head and neck, liver or kidney cancer. Sequencing was performed on CD4+ or CD8+ T cells sorted from blood, taken in a trial of the OX40 agonist ivuxolimab. The V gene is TRBV4-2, the J gene TRBJ2-5; 7 bases are shared with TRBD1. This CDR3 is CASSQGGRGRETQYF. CDR3 DNA sequence: TGTGCCAGCAGCCAAGGGGGAAGGGGGCGAGAGACCCAGTACTTC.